The 9 T cell receptor beta chains below all came from one sample that was sequenced in a study of cytomegalovirus exposure and HLA in healthy donors. In the PCR, 60 Vbeta and 13 Jbeta primers were used. Clones were read by immunoSEQ multiplex PCR, and TCRdb kept only the in-frame ones, dropping some. Found here are 100,000 to 150,000 clones, roughly 76% of them singletons; the top ten hold about 13%. The sample was PBMCs. The receptor source for this set is a woman aged 55-69 years in good health and CMV-seropositive.

Only a few counts were recorded for this clone. The chain has TRBV7-9 and TRBJ1-1, with D tentatively TRBD1 (5 bases). Germline V gene data show CDR1 as SEHNR and CDR2 as FQNEAQ (reference sequence). The CDR3 loop spans 14 amino acids. Deletions cut 1 base from V and 3 bases from J, with 9 bases between. The chain's CDR3 is CASSLEDSDTEAFF. CDR3 sequence (DNA): TGTGCCAGCAGCTTAGAAGACAGCGACACTGAAGCTTTCTTT.

CDR3: CASSLEPGTGGETQYF. CDR3 DNA: TGTGCCAGCAGCTTAGAGCCCGGGACAGGGGGGGAGACCCAGTACTTC. This sequence joins TRBV7-2 and TRBJ2-5; 11 nucleotides match TRBD1. Germline V gene lookup returns CDR1 SGHTA and CDR2 FQGNSA. The CDR3 loop spans 16 amino acids. J gave up 5 bases and V 1 base, and 6 bases lay outside the gene matches.

V gene TRBV2 combines with J gene TRBJ2-7; D is perhaps TRBD2 (5 bases). Germline lookup yields CDR1 SNHLY and CDR2 FYNNEI. V was pared by 7 bases and J by 1 base, with 17 bases between. CDR3 length: 15 amino acids. The CDR3 DNA sequence: TGTGCCAGCAAGGGCGCGGGTAGATGGTCCTACGAGCAGTACTTC. Translating it yields CASKGAGRWSYEQYF.

The gene calls are TRBV4-2 and TRBJ1-5; D not resolved. The length of the CDR3 is 12 residues. CDR1 is LGHNA and CDR2 is YNFKEQ in the germline V gene. The germline V and J ends were trimmed by 3 bases and 5 bases, with 5 bases remaining between them. The CDR3, as DNA: TGTGCCAGCAGCCACCCCGATCAGCCCCAGCATTTT. The encoded protein is CASSHPDQPQHF.

The J gene is TRBJ2-3, the V gene TRBV12-5; the D gene is possibly TRBD1 (5 bases). The V end lost 3 bases, the J end lost 0 bases, and 13 bases lay between the germline ends. Germline V gene lookup returns CDR1 LGHNT and CDR2 FRNRAP. The CDR3 runs 16 residues. In DNA form, the CDR3 reads TGTGCTAGTGGTTTTAGGCGGACAACAAGCACAGATACGCAGTATTTT. Translating gives CASGFRRTTSTDTQYF.

This clone was observed a few times. The chain links TRBV9 to TRBJ2-3; no clear D. The CDR3 extends over 17 amino acids. Germline V gene lookup returns CDR1 SGDLS and CDR2 YYNGEE. Deletions cut 0 bases from V and 2 bases from J, with 16 bases between. CDR3 sequence reads: CASSVGSSSGFTDTQYF. DNA for the CDR3: TGTGCCAGCAGCGTAGGGTCTTCTAGTGGCTTCACAGATACGCAGTATTTT.

The CDR3 nucleotides are TGTGCCAGCAGCTCCGGACTTTCCTACGAGCAGTACTTC. This gives the protein CASSSGLSYEQYF. This chain connects TRBV7-8 to TRBJ2-7; possible D gene TRBD2, 5 bases. Germline values: CDR1 SGHVS, CDR2 FQNEAQ. Between the trimmed V and J ends, which lost 4 bases and 1 base, there was a span of 8 bases. The CDR3 consists of 13 residues.

This clone was detected once. The chain is built from TRBV7-2 and TRBJ2-7, with 9 bases aligning to TRBD1. There are 13 residues in the CDR3. The V and J ends lost 5 bases and 2 bases, in that order; junction bases with no gene match: 1. Germline CDR1 is SGHTA and CDR2 is FQGNSA. The CDR3 DNA sequence: TGTGCCAGCAGCGGGGACAGGGCCTACGAGCAGTACTTC. Protein product: CASSGDRAYEQYF. Full variable domain (missing parts from reference TRBV7-2 and TRBJ2-7): GAGVSQSPSNKVTEKGKDVELRCDPISGHTALYWYRQSLGQGLEFLIYFQGNSAPDKSGLPSDRFSAERTGGSVSTLTIQRTQQEDSAVYLCASSGDRAYEQYFGPGTRLTVT.

This chain uses TRBV6-5 with TRBJ2-3, with 9 bases lining up with TRBD2. The CDR3 totals 15 residues. The germline gives CDR1 MNHEY, CDR2 SVGAGI. The V and J ends lost 8 bases and 2 bases, in that order; junction bases with no gene match: 8. CDR3 amino acids: CASPGAGGPTDTQYF. The DNA of the CDR3 is TGTGCCAGCCCCGGGGCGGGGGGGCCCACAGATACGCAGTATTTT.